This T cell receptor (beta chain) was obtained from a study of T cells in Graves' hyperthyroidism and ophthalmopathy. Regarding the study as a whole: Expanded thyroid clonotypes (above 0.001) were mostly also found in blood.

The germline V and J ends were trimmed by 1 base and 6 bases, with 7 bases remaining between them. The length of the CDR3 is 12 residues. CDR1 and CDR2 from the germline V gene are DFQATT and SNEGSKA (reference sequence). Amplification of TCR beta CDR3 regions used RNA as the template. Initially, a first-round RT-PCR of the TCR CDR3 employed the HTBI primer set. TCRdb passed the multiplex PCR reads through MiXCR, listing each CDR3 protein once. The data hold under 600,000 distinct CDR3 sequences, with about 16% observed a single time. This clonotype was counted many times. Antigen unknown. The V call is TRBV20-1, the J call TRBJ2-1; D remains unclear. The specimen was blood. The receptor's source is a woman aged 35 to 49 with Graves' ophthalmopathy. The CDR3 here is CSARGSFNEQFF. The CDR3 DNA follows: TGCAGTGCTAGAGGTTCATTCAATGAGCAGTTCTTC.